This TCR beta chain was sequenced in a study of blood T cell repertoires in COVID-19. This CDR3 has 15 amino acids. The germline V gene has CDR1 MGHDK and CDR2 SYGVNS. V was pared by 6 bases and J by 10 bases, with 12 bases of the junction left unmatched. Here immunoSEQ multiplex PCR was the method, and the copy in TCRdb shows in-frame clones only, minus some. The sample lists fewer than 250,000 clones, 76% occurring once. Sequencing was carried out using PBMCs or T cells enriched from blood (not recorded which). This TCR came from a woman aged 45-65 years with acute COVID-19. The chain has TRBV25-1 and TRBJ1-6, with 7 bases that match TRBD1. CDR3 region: CASSQESTGLSPLHF. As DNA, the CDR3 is TGTGCCAGCAGCCAAGAGTCGACAGGGCTCTCACCCCTCCACTTT.